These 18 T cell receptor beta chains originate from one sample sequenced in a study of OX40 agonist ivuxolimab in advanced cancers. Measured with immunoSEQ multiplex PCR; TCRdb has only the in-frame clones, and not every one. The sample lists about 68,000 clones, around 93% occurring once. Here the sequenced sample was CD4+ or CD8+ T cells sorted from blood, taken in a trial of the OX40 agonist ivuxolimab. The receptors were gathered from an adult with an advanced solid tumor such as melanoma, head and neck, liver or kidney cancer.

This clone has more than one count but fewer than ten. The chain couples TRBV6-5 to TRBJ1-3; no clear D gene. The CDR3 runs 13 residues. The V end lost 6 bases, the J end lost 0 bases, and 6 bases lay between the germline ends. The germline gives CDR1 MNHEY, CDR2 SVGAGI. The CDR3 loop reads CASRQYSGNTIYF. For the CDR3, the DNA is TGTGCCAGCAGACAGTACTCTGGAAACACCATATATTTT.

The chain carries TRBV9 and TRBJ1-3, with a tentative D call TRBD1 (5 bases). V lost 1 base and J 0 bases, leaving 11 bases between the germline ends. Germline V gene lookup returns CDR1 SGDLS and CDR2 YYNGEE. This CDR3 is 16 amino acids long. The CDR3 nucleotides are TGTGCCAGCAGCGTAAGGGGCAGTTACTCTGGAAACACCATATATTTT. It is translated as CASSVRGSYSGNTIYF.

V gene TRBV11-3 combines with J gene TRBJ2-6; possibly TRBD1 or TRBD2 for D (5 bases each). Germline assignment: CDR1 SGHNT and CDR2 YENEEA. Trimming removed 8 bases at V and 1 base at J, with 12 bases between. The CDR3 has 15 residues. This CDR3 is CASLRGVSGANVLTF. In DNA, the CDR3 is TGTGCCAGCTTAAGAGGGGTATCTGGGGCCAACGTCCTGACTTTC. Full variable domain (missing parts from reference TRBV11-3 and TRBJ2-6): EAGVVQSPRYKIIEKKQPVAFWCNPISGHNTLYWYLQNLGQGPELLIRYENEEAVDDSQLPKDRFSAERLKGVDSTLKIQPAELGDSAVYLCASLRGVSGANVLTFGAGSRLTVL.

The CDR3 DNA sequence: TGTGCCAGCAGTGAAAGCGGGAGTTTAAACACCGGGGAGCTGTTTTTT. Translating gives CASSESGSLNTGELFF. The chain joins TRBV2 to TRBJ2-2, with 8 bases aligning to TRBD2. Germline V gene sequence: CDR1 SNHLY, CDR2 FYNNEI. The trim removed 2 bases at V and 2 bases at J, leaving 4 bases unmatched. The CDR3 length is 16 residues.

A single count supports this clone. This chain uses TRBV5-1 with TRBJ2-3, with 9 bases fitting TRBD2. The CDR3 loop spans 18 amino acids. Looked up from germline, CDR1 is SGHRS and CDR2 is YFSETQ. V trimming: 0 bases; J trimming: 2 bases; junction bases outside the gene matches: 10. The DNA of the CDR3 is TGCGCCAGCAGCTTGGGCTCTACGCGGGGGGGCCCCACAGATACGCAGTATTTT. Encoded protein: CASSLGSTRGGPTDTQYF. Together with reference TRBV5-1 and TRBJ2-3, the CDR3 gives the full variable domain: KAGVTQTPRYLIKTRGQQVTLSCSPISGHRSVSWYQQTPGQGLQFLFEYFSETQRNKGNFPGRFSGRQFSNSRSEMNVSTLELGDSALYLCASSLGSTRGGPTDTQYFGPGTRLTVL.

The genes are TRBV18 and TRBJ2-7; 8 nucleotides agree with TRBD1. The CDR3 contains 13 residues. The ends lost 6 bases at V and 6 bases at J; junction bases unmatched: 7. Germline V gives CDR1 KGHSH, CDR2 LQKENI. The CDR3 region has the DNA TGTGCCAGCTCGATCCAGGGGGCTGGCGAGCAGTACTTC. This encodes CASSIQGAGEQYF.

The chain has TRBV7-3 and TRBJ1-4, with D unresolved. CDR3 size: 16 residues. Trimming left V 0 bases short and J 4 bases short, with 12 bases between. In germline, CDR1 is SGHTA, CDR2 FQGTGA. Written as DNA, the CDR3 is TGTGCCAGCAGCTTAACCGAGCAGCAAATTAATGAAAAACTGTTTTTT. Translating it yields CASSLTEQQINEKLFF.

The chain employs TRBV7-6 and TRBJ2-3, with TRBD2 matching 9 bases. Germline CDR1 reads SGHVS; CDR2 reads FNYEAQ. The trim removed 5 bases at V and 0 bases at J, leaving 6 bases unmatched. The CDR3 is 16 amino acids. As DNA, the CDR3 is TGTGCCAGCAGCCCCGGGACTAGCAGAAGCACAGATACGCAGTATTTT. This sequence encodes CASSPGTSRSTDTQYF.

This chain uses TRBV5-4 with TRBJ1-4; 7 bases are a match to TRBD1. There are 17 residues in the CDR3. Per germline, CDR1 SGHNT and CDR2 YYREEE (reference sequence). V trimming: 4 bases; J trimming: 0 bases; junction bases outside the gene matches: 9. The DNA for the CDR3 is TGTGCCAGCAGCCGACGGGACAGCATTGCAACTAATGAAAAACTGTTTTTT. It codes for CASSRRDSIATNEKLFF.

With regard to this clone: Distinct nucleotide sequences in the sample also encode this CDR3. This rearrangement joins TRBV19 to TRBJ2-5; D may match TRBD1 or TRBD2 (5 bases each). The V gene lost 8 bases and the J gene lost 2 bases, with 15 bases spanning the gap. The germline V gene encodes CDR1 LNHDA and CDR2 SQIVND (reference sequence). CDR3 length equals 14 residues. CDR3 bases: TGTGCCAGTGCCGGGACCGATGTACAAGAGACCCAGTACTTC. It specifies CASAGTDVQETQYF.

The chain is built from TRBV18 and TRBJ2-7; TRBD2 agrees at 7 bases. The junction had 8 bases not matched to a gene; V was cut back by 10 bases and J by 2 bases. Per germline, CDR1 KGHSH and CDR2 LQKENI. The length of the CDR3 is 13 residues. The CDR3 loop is CATRTSDTYEQYF. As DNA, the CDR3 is TGTGCCACACGCACTAGCGATACCTACGAGCAGTACTTC.

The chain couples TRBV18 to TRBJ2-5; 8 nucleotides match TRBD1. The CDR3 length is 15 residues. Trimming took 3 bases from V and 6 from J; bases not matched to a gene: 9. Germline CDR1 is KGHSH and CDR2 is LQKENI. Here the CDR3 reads CASSPSTGAWKTQYF. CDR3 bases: TGTGCCAGCTCACCCTCGACAGGGGCTTGGAAGACCCAGTACTTC.

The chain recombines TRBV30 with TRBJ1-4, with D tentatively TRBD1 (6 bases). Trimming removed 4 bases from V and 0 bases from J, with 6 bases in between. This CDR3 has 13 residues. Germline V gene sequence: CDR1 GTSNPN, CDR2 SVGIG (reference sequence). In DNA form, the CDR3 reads TGTGCCTGGAACAGGGCAACTAATGAAAAACTGTTTTTT. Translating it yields CAWNRATNEKLFF.

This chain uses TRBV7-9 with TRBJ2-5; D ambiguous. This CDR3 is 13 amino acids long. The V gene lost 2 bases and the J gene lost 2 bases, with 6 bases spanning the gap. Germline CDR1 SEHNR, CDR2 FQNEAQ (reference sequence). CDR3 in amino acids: CASSLYPQETQYF. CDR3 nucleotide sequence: TGTGCCAGCAGCTTATACCCTCAAGAGACCCAGTACTTC. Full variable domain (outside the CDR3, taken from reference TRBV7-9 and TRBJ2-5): DTGVSQNPRHKITKRGQNVTFRCDPISEHNRLYWYRQTLGQGPEFLTYFQNEAQLEKSRLLSDRFSAERPKGSFSTLEIQRTEQGDSAMYLCASSLYPQETQYFGPGTRLLVL.

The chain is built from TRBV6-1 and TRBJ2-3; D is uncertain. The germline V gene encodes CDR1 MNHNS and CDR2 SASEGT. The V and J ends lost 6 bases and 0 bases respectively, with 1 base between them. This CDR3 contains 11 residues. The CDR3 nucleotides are TGTGCCAGCAGGAGCACAGATACGCAGTATTTT. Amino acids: CASRSTDTQYF.

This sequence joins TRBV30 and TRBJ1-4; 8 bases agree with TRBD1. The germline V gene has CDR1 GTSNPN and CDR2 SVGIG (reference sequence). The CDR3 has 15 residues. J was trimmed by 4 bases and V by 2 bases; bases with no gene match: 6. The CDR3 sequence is CAWSTGQGINEKLFF. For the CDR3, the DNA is TGTGCCTGGAGTACTGGACAGGGAATTAATGAAAAACTGTTTTTT. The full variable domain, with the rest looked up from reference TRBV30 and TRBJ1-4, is SQTIHQWPATLVQPVGSPLSLECTVEGTSNPNLYWYRQAAGRGLQLLFYSVGIGQISSEVPQNLSASRPQDRQFILSSKKLLLSDSGFYLCAWSTGQGINEKLFFGSGTQLSVL.

The CDR3 DNA reads TGTGCCAGCAGGAGACTAGCGGGAAGTAGCACAGATACGCAGTATTTT. This codes for CASRRLAGSSTDTQYF. The chain has TRBV2 and TRBJ2-3; TRBD2 aligns across 11 bases. From germline, CDR1 is SNHLY and CDR2 FYNNEI. The CDR3 runs to 16 residues. With 6 bases clipped from V and 0 bases from J, the junction kept 5 bases outside the gene matches.

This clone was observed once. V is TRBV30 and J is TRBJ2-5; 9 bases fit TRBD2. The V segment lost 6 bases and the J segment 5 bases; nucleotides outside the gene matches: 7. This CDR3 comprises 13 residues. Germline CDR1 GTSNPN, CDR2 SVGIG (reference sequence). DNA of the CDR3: TGTGCCTGTCCCGGGACTAGCACGGAGACCCAGTACTTC. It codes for CACPGTSTETQYF. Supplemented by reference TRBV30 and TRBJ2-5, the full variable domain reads SQTIHQWPATLVQPVGSPLSLECTVEGTSNPNLYWYRQAAGRGLQLLFYSVGIGQISSEVPQNLSASRPQDRQFILSSKKLLLSDSGFYLCACPGTSTETQYFGPGTRLLVL.